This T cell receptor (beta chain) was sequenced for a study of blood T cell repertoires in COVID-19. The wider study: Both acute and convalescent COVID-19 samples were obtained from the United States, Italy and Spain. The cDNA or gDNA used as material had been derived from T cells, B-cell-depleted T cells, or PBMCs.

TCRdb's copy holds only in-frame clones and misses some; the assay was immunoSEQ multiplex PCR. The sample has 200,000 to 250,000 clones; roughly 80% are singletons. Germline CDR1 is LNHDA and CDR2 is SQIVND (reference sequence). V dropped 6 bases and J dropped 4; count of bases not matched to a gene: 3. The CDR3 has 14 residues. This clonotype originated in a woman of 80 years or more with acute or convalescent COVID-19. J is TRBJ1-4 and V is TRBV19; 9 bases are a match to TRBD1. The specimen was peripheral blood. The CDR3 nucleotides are TGTGCCAGTAGGAGGACAGGGGATAATGAAAAACTGTTTTTT. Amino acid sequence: CASRRTGDNEKLFF.